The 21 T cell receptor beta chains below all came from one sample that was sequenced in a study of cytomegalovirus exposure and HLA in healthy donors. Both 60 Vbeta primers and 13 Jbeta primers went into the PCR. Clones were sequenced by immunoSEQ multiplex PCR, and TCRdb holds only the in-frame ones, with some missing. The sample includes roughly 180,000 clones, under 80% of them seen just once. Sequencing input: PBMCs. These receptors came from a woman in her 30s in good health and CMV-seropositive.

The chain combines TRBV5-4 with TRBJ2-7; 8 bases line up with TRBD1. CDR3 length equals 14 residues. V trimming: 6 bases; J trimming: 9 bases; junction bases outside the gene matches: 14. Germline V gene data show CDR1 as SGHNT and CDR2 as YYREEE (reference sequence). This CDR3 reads CASTADRVGPMQYF. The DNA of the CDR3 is TGTGCCAGCACCGCGGACAGGGTCGGGCCCATGCAGTACTTC.

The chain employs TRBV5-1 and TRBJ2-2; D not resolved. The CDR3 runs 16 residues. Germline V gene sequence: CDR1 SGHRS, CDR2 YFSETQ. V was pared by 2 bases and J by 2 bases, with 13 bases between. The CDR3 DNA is TGCGCCAGCAGCTTCTACGATATCGCTAACACCGGGGAGCTGTTTTTT. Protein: CASSFYDIANTGELFF.

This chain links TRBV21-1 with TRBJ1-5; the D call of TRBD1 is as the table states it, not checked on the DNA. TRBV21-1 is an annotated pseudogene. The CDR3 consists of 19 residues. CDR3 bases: TGTGCCAGCAGCAAAGGAGGACGGGACAAAGCCCATGGCAATCAGCCCCAGCATTTT. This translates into CASSKGGRDKAHGNQPQHF.

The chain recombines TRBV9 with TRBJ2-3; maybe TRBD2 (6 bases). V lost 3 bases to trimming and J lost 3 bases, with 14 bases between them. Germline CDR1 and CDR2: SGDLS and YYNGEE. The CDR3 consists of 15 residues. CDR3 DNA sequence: TGTGCCAGCAGCGCCGGAGGGAGCGGGACAGATACGCAGTATTTT. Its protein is CASSAGGSGTDTQYF.

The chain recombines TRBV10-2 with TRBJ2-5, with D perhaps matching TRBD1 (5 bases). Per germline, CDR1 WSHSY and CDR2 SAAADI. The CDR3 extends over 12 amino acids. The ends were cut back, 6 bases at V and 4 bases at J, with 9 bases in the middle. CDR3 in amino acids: CASRGVGETQYF. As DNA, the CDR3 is TGCGCCAGCAGAGGGGTTGGAGAGACCCAGTACTTC.

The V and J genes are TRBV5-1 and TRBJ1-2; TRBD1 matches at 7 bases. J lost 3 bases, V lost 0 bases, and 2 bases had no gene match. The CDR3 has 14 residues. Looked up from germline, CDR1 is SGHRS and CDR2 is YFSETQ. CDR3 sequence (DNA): TGCGCCAGCAGCTTGGACAGGGGTCACTATGGCTACACCTTC. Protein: CASSLDRGHYGYTF.

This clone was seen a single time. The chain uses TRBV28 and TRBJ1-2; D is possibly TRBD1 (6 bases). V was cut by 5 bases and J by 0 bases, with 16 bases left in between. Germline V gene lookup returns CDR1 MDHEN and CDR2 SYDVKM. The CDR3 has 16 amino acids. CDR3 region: CASSGGPGGSNYGYTF. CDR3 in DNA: TGTGCCAGCAGTGGGGGCCCGGGGGGTTCTAACTATGGCTACACCTTC.

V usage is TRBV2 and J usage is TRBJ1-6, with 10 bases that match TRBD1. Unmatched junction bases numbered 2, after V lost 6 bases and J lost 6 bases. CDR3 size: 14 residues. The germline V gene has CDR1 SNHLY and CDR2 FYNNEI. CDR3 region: CASRGDRGNSPLHF. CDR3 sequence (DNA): TGTGCCAGCAGGGGGGACAGGGGTAATTCACCCCTCCACTTT.

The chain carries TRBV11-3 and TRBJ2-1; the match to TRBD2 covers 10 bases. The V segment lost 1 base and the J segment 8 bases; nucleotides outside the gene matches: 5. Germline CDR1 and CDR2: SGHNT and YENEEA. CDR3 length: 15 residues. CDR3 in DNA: TGTGCCAGCAGCTTAGTACAGCGGGGGGGCGATGAGCAGTTCTTC. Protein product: CASSLVQRGGDEQFF. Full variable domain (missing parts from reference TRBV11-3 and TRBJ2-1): EAGVVQSPRYKIIEKKQPVAFWCNPISGHNTLYWYLQNLGQGPELLIRYENEEAVDDSQLPKDRFSAERLKGVDSTLKIQPAELGDSAVYLCASSLVQRGGDEQFFGPGTRLTVL.

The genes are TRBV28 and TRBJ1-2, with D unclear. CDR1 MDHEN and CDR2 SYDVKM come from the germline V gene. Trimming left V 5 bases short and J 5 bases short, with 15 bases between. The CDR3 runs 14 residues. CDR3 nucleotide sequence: TGTGCCAGCAGTGCAGACACCCGCGGGTATGGCTACACCTTC. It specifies CASSADTRGYGYTF.

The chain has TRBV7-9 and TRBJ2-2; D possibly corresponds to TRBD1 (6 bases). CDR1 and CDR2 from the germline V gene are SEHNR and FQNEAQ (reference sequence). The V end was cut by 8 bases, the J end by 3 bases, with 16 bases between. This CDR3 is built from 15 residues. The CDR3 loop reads CASGRGHLYTGELFF. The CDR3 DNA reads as TGTGCCAGCGGCCGGGGACATTTATACACCGGGGAGCTGTTTTTT.

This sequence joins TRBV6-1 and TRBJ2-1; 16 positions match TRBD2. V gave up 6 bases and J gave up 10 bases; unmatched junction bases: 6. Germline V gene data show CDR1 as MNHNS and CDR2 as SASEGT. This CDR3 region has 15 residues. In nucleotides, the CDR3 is TGTGCCAGCAGGGCCGGGACTAGCGGGGGGGGCGAGCAGTTCTTC. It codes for CASRAGTSGGGEQFF.

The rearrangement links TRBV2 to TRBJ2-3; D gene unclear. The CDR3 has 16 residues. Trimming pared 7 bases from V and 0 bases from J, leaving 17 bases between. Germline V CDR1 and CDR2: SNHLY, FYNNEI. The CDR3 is CASIKTTGPSTDTQYF. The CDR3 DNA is TGTGCCAGCATCAAAACCACGGGTCCTAGCACAGATACGCAGTATTTT. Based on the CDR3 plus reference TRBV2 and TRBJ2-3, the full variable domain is EPEVTQTPSHQVTQMGQEVILRCVPISNHLYFYWYRQILGQKVEFLVSFYNNEISEKSEIFDDQFSVERPDGSNFTLKIRSTKLEDSAMYFCASIKTTGPSTDTQYFGPGTRLTVL.

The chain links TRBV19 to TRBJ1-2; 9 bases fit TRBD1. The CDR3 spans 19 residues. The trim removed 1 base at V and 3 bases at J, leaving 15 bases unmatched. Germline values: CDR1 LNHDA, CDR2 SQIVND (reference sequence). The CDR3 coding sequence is TGTGCCAGTAGTATAGTAAGACTAACAGGGGGCGCGATGGACTATGGCTACACCTTC. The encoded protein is CASSIVRLTGGAMDYGYTF.

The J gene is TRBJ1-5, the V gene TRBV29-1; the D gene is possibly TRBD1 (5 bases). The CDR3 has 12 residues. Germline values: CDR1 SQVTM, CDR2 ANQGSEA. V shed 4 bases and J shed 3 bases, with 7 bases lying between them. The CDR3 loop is CSVGQTNQPQHF. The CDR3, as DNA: TGCAGCGTTGGACAGACCAATCAGCCCCAGCATTTT.

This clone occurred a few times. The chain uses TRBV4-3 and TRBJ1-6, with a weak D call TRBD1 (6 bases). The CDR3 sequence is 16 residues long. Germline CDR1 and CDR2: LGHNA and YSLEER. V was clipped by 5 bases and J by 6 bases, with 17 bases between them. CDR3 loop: CASSSERGTSNSPLHF. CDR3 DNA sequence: TGCGCCAGCAGCTCCGAGCGGGGGACAAGTAATTCACCCCTCCACTTT.

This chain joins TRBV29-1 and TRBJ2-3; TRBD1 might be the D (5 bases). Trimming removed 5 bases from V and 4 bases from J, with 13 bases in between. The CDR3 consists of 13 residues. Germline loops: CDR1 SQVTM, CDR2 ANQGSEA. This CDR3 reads CSVYKQGPDTQYF. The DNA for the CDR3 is TGCAGCGTTTATAAGCAGGGCCCAGATACGCAGTATTTT.

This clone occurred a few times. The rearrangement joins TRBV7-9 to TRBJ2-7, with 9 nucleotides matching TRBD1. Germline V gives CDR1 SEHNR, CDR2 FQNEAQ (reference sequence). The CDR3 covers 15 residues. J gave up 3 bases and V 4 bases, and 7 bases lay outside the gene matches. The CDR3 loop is CASSSYRGRYYEQYF. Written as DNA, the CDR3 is TGTGCCAGCAGCTCGTACAGGGGGCGTTACTACGAGCAGTACTTC.

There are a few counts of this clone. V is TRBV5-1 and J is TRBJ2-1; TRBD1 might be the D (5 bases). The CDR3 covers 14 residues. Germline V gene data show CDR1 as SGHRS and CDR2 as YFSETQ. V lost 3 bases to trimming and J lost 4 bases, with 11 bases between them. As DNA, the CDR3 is TGCGCCAGCAGCTCTATGACAGATTACAATGAGCAGTTCTTC. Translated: CASSSMTDYNEQFF.

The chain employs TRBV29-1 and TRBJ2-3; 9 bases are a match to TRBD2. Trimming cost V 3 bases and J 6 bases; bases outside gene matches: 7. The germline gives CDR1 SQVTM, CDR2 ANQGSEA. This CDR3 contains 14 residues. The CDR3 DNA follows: TGCAGCGTTGACCAGCGGGGGGCCGGGGATACGCAGTATTTT. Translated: CSVDQRGAGDTQYF.

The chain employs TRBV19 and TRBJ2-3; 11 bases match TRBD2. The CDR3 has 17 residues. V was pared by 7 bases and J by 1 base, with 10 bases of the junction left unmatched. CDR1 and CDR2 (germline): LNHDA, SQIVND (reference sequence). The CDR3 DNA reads TGTGCCAGTATAGGCCTAGCGGGGGGATCTGGCACAGATACGCAGTATTTT. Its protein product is CASIGLAGGSGTDTQYF.